Shown below are 14 T cell receptor beta chains from a single sample sequenced in a study of blood T cell repertoires in COVID-19. Clones were sequenced by immunoSEQ multiplex PCR, and TCRdb holds only the in-frame ones, with some missing. Among roughly 200,000 clones listed, 70% to 90% were seen once. Material: peripheral blood. The receptors were gathered from a man aged 60-69 years with acute or convalescent COVID-19.

This chain joins TRBV6-5 and TRBJ1-1, with 7 nucleotides matching TRBD1. The V gene end was trimmed by 6 bases and the J gene end by 0 bases; junction bases not matched to a gene: 7. Germline-derived CDR1 and CDR2 are MNHEY and SVGAGI. This CDR3 contains 15 residues. DNA for the CDR3: TGTGCCAGCAGGCGCTCAGACAGGGTGAACACTGAAGCTTTCTTT. Translated, it gives CASRRSDRVNTEAFF.

This chain connects TRBV18 to TRBJ1-3; D is unresolved. From germline, CDR1 is KGHSH and CDR2 LQKENI. V shed 0 bases and J shed 0 bases, with 9 bases lying between them. This CDR3 has 16 residues. Here the CDR3 DNA reads TGTGCCAGCTCACCACCCCACAGCATCTCTGGAAACACCATATATTTT. It yields the protein CASSPPHSISGNTIYF.

The chain links TRBV11-2 to TRBJ2-3, with 12 bases fitting TRBD2. Germline V gene data show CDR1 as SGHAT and CDR2 as FQNNGV. The CDR3 is 20 amino acids. Unmatched junction bases numbered 16, after V lost 0 bases and J lost 6 bases. The CDR3 sequence is CASSLDPRGVLAGGLDTQYF. In nucleotides, the CDR3 is TGTGCCAGCAGCTTAGATCCCCGAGGGGTACTAGCGGGGGGACTGGATACGCAGTATTTT.

This chain uses TRBV28 with TRBJ2-1, with 7 bases identical to TRBD2. The germline V gene has CDR1 MDHEN and CDR2 SYDVKM. V lost 4 bases to trimming and J lost 2 bases; unmatched junction nucleotides: 11. This CDR3 has 17 residues. In nucleotides, the CDR3 is TGTGCCAGCAGTTCCGGCCCCCTAGCGGCGGCCTACAATGAGCAGTTCTTC. Its protein product is CASSSGPLAAAYNEQFF.

V gene TRBV3-1 (or the pseudogene TRBV3-2) combines with J gene TRBJ2-2; TRBD2 matches at 8 bases. V trimming: 0 bases; J trimming: 7 bases; junction bases outside the gene matches: 7. The CDR3 extends over 16 amino acids. The germline V gene encodes CDR1 LGHDT and CDR2 YNNKEL (reference sequence). The CDR3 loop is CASSQDLTGRVGELFF. CDR3 in DNA: TGTGCCAGCAGCCAAGATCTAACCGGGAGGGTCGGGGAGCTGTTTTTT.

The rearrangement joins TRBV29-1 to TRBJ1-3, with no clear D. Germline V CDR1 and CDR2: SQVTM, ANQGSEA. The CDR3 loop spans 13 amino acids. V lost 7 bases to trimming and J lost 0 bases, with 10 bases between them. CDR3 DNA sequence: TGCAGCGCCGAGGGCAGCTCTGGAAACACCATATATTTT. It translates to CSAEGSSGNTIYF.

The chain couples TRBV24-1 to TRBJ1-5; 10 nucleotides match TRBD1. The CDR3 runs 14 residues. V lost 7 bases and J lost 4; bases outside the gene matches: 3. Germline CDR1 is KGHDR and CDR2 is SFDVKD. This CDR3 reads CATSGGQGNQPQHF. For the CDR3, the DNA is TGTGCCACCAGCGGGGGACAGGGGAATCAGCCCCAGCATTTT.

The CDR3 sequence: CASSVVGSFYNEQFF. In DNA, the CDR3 is TGTGCCAGCAGCGTAGTCGGGAGCTTCTACAATGAGCAGTTCTTC. The V and J genes are TRBV9 and TRBJ2-1, with D possibly matching TRBD2 (6 bases). The CDR3 is made up of 15 amino acids. Deletions cut 0 bases from V and 3 bases from J, with 10 bases between. CDR1 SGDLS and CDR2 YYNGEE come from the germline V gene.

This rearrangement joins TRBV7-9 to TRBJ1-1; D unclear. Germline V lookup: CDR1 SEHNR, CDR2 FQNEAQ (reference sequence). CDR3 length: 15 amino acids. With 6 bases removed from V and 3 bases from J, the gap between germline ends came to 17 bases. CDR3 coding DNA: TGTGCCAGCAGTACTTCCGCGGAGACCTACACTGAAGCTTTCTTT. Amino acids: CASSTSAETYTEAFF.

The rearrangement links TRBV10-2 to TRBJ2-1, with 8 bases that match TRBD2. Germline V CDR1 and CDR2: WSHSY, SAAADI. The CDR3 runs 16 residues. J gave up 2 bases and V 6 bases, and 9 bases lay outside the gene matches. The CDR3 reads CASRLAGSRAYNEQFF. In nucleotides, the CDR3 is TGCGCCAGCAGATTAGCGGGAAGTCGGGCCTACAATGAGCAGTTCTTC.

V usage is TRBV19 and J usage is TRBJ1-5; TRBD1 matches 7 bases. Losses at the gene ends were 5 bases for V and 2 bases for J; bases not matched to a gene: 6. This CDR3 has 15 residues. CDR1 is LNHDA and CDR2 is SQIVND in the germline V gene (reference sequence). The CDR3 region is CASSSGTVGNQPQHF. CDR3 DNA: TGTGCCAGTAGTTCCGGGACAGTAGGCAATCAGCCCCAGCATTTT.

This chain joins TRBV2 and TRBJ1-1; no definite D call. This CDR3 is built from 12 residues. The V gene lost 6 bases and the J gene lost 5 bases, with 10 bases spanning the gap. Germline CDR1 reads SNHLY; CDR2 reads FYNNEI. The CDR3 nucleotides read TGTGCCAGCAGAGTTCGAGGAACTGAAGCTTTCTTT. Translating gives CASRVRGTEAFF.

This chain joins TRBV5-1 and TRBJ1-1; D remains unclear. V was clipped by 5 bases and J by 4 bases, with 15 bases between them. The CDR3 loop spans 14 amino acids. The germline V gene has CDR1 SGHRS and CDR2 YFSETQ. The CDR3 region has the DNA TGCGCCAGCAGTTACCGTCCCGGAGGCACTGAAGCTTTCTTT. It specifies CASSYRPGGTEAFF.

This clone was seen just once. V and J are TRBV14 and TRBJ2-7; D may be TRBD1 (6 bases). The germline V gene has CDR1 SGHDN and CDR2 FVKESK. Between the trimmed V and J ends, which lost 0 bases and 6 bases, there was a span of 12 bases. This CDR3 contains 14 residues. This CDR3 reads CASSQDAGDGEQYF. CDR3 in DNA: TGTGCCAGCAGCCAAGACGCAGGGGACGGCGAGCAGTACTTC.